This T cell receptor beta chain came from a study of blood T cell repertoires in COVID-19. About the research overall: Sources were T cells, B-cell-depleted T cells, or PBMCs; the material itself was cDNA or gDNA.

Source study methods: It was from reference gene primer amplification that nucleated cell counts were estimated. Sequencing used immunoSEQ multiplex PCR; TCRdb keeps in-frame clones, though not all of them. V, J and clone size were drawn from that table, and D and trimming were deduced from the DNA. The sample holds more than 110,000 clones, less than 90% seen once. Participants were aged about 18 to 89 years, lived in over 20 US areas, and enrolled virtually. Deletions cut 2 bases from V and 8 bases from J, with 9 bases between. The CDR3 sequence is 11 residues long. In germline, CDR1 is GTSNPN, CDR2 SVGIG (reference sequence). This clone was detected only once.

The sample was PBMCs or T cells enriched from blood (not recorded which). V gene TRBV30 combines with J gene TRBJ1-2, with D unclear. The receptor's source is a man aged 35 to 55 with acute COVID-19. The CDR3 region is CAWSRRGGYTF. The CDR3 bases are TGTGCCTGGAGTCGCCGAGGGGGCTACACCTTC.